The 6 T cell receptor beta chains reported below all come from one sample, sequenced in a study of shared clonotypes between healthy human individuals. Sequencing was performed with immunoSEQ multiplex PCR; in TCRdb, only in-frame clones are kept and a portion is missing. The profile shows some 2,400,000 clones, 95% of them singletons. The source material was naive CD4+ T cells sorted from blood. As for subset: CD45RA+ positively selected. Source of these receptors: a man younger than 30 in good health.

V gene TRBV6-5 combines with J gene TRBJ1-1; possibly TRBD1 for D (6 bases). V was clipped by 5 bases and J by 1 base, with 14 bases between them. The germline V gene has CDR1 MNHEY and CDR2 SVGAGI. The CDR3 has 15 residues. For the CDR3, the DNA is TGTGCCAGCAGTCGCGTGACAGGAAGGAACACTGAAGCTTTCTTT. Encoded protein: CASSRVTGRNTEAFF.

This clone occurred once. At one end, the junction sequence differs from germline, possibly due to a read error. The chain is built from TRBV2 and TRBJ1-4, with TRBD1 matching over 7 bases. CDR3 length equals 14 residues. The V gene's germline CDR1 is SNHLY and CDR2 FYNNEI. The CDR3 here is CASRAGTANEKLFF. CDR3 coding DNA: TGTGCCAGCAGGGCCGGGACAGCTAACGAAAAACTGTTTTTT.

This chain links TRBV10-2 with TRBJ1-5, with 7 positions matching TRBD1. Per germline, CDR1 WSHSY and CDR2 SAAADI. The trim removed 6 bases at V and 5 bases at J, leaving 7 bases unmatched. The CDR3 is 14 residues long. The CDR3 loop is CASSAGTDDQPQHF. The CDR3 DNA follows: TGCGCCAGCAGCGCCGGGACAGACGATCAGCCCCAGCATTTT.

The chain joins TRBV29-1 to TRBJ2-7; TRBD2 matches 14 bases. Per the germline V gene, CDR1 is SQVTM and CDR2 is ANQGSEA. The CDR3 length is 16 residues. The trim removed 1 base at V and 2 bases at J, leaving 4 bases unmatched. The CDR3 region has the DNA TGCAGCGTTGAAGTGGCGACTAGCGGGAGGGCCTACGAGCAGTACTTC. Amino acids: CSVEVATSGRAYEQYF.

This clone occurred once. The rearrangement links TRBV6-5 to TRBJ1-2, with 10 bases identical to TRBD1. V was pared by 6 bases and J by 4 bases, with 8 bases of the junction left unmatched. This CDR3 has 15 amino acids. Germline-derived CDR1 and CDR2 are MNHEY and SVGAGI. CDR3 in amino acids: CASRGGTGVAYGYTF. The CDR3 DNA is TGTGCCAGCAGGGGAGGGACAGGGGTGGCCTATGGCTACACCTTC.

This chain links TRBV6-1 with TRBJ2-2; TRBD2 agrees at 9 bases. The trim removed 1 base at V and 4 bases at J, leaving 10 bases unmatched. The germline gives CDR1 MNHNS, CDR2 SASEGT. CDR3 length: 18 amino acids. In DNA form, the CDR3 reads TGTGCCAGCAGTGAAGGGAGGTTAGCGGGAGATGTCACCGGGGAGCTGTTTTTT. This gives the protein CASSEGRLAGDVTGELFF.